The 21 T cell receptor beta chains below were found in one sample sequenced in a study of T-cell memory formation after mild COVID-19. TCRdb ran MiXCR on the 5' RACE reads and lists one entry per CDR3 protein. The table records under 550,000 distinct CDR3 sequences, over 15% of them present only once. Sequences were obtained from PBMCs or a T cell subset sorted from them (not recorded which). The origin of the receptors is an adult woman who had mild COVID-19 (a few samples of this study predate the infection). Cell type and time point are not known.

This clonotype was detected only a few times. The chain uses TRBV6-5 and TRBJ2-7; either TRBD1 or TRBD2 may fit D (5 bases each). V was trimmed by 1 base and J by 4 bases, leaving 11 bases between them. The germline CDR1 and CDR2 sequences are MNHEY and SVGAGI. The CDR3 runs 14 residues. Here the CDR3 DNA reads TGTGCCAGCAGTTACTTTCTGGGGGATTACGAGCAGTACTTC. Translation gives CASSYFLGDYEQYF.

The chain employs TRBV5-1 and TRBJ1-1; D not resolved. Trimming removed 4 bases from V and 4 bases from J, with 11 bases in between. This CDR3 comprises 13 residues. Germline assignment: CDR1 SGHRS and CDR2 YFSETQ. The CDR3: CASSPGRPTEAFF. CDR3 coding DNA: TGCGCCAGCAGCCCCGGGCGTCCCACTGAAGCTTTCTTT.

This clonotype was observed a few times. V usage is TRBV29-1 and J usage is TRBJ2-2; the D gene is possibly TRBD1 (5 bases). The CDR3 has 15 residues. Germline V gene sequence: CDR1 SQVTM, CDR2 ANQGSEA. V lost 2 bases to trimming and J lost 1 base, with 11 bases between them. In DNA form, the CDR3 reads TGCAGCGTTGAATATGGACACCAGAACACCGGGGAGCTGTTTTTT. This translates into CSVEYGHQNTGELFF.

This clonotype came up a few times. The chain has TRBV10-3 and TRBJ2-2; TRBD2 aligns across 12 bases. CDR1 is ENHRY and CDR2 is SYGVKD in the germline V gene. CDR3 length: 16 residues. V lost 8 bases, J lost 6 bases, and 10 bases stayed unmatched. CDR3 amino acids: CAIGTTSGSVAGELFF. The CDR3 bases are TGTGCCATCGGAACGACTAGCGGGAGCGTCGCCGGGGAGCTGTTTTTT.

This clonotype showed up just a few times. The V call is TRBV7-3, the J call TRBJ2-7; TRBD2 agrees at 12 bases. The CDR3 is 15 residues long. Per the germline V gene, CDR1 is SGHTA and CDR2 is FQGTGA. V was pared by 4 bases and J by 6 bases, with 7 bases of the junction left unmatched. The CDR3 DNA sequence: TGTGCCAGCAGCTCAGGACTAGCGGGACGGGGCGAGCAGTACTTC. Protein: CASSSGLAGRGEQYF. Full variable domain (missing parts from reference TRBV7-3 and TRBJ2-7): GAGVSQTPSNKVTEKGKYVELRCDPISGHTALYWYRQSLGQGPEFLIYFQGTGAADDSGLPNDRFFAVRPEGSVSTLKIQRTERGDSAVYLCASSSGLAGRGEQYFGPGTRLTVT.

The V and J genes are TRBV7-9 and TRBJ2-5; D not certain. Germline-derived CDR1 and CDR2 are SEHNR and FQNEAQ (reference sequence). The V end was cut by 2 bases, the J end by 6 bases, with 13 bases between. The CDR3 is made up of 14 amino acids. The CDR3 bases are TGTGCCAGCAGCTTACAGATTGGTGTGCAGACCCAGTACTTC. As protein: CASSLQIGVQTQYF.

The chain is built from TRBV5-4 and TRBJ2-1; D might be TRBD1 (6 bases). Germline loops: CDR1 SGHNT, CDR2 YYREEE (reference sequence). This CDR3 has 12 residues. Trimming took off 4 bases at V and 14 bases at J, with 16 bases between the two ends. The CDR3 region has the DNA TGTGCCAGCAGCCCGATACAGGGTGATAAGTTCTTC. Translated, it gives CASSPIQGDKFF.

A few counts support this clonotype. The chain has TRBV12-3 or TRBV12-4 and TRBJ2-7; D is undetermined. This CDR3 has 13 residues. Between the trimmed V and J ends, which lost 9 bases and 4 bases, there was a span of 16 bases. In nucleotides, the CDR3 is TGTGCCAGTGGCCATCCTACTCCATACGAGCAGTACTTC. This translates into CASGHPTPYEQYF.

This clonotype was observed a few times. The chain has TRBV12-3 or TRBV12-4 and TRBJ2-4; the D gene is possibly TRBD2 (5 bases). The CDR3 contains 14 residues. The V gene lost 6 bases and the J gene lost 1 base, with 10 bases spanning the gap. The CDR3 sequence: CASSSDYAKNIQYF. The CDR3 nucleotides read TGTGCCAGCAGCTCCGACTATGCCAAAAACATTCAGTACTTC.

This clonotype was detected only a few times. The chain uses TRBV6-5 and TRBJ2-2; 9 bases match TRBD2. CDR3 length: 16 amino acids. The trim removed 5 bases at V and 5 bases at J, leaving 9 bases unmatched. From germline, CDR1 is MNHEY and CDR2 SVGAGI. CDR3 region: CASSTRTSERTGELFF. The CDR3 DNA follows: TGTGCCAGCAGTACTAGGACTAGCGAGAGAACCGGGGAGCTGTTTTTT.

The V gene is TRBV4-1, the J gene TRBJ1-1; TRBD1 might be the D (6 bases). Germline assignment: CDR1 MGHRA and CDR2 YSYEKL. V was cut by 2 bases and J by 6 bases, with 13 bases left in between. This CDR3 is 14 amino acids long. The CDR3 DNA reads TGCGCCAGCAGCCAACTACTTGGGGGCTCTGAAGCTTTCTTT. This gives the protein CASSQLLGGSEAFF.

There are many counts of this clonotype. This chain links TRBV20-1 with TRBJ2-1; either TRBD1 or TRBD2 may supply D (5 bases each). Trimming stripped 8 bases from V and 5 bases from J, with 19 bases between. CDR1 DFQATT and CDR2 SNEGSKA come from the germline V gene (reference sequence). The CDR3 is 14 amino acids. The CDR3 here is CSSLPGRGNNEQFF. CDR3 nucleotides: TGCAGTTCCCTTCCAGGGAGAGGTAACAATGAGCAGTTCTTC.

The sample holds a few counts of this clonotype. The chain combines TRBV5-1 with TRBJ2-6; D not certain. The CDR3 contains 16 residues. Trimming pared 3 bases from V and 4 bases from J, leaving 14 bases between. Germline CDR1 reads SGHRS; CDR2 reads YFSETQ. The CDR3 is CASSSPVTPGANVLTF. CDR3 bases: TGCGCCAGCAGCTCCCCCGTGACCCCGGGGGCCAACGTCCTGACTTTC.

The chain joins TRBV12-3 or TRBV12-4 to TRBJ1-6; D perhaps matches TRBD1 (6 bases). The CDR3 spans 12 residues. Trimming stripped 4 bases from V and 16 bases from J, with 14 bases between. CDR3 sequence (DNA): TGTGCCAGCAGTTGGGACACCGCCAGTCTCCACTTT. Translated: CASSWDTASLHF.

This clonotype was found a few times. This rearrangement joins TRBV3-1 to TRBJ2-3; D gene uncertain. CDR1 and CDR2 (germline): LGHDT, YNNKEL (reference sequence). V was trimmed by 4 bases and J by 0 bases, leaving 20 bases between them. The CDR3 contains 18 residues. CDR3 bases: TGTGCCAGCAGCCGGTCGACCGCTCGTCACTATAGCACAGATACGCAGTATTTT. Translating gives CASSRSTARHYSTDTQYF.

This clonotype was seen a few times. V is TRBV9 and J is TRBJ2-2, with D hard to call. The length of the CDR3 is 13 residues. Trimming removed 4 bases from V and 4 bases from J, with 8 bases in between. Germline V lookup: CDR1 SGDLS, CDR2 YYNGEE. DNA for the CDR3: TGTGCCAGCAGCCCCTCCGTCACCGGGGAGCTGTTTTTT. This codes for CASSPSVTGELFF.

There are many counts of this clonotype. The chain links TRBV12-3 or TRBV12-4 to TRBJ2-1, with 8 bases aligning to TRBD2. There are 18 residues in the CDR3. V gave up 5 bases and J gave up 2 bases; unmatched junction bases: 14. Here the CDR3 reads CASSAPFSRGVTYNEQFF. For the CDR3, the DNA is TGTGCCAGCAGTGCCCCTTTCTCGCGGGGGGTCACCTACAATGAGCAGTTCTTC.

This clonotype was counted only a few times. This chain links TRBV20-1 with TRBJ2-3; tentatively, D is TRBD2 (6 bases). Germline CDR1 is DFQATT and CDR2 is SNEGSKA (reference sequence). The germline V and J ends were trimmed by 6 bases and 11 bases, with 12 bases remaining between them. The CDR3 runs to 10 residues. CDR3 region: CSAGPGEQYF. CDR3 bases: TGCAGTGCGGGACCGGGGGAGCAGTATTTT.

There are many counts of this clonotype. CDR3 loop: CASSPRTAEKLFF. The CDR3 DNA sequence: TGTGCCAGCAGCCCCCGGACTGCCGAAAAACTGTTTTTT. This chain connects TRBV7-8 to TRBJ1-4; no clear D. CDR3 length: 13 residues. V was trimmed by 5 bases and J by 8 bases, leaving 12 bases between them. CDR1 is SGHVS and CDR2 is FQNEAQ in the germline V gene.

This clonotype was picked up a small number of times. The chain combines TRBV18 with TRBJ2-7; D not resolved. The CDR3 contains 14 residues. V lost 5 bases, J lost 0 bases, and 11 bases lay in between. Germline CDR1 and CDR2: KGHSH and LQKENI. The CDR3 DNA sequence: TGTGCCAGCTCAACCGGGCCGGTCTCCTACGAGCAGTACTTC. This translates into CASSTGPVSYEQYF.

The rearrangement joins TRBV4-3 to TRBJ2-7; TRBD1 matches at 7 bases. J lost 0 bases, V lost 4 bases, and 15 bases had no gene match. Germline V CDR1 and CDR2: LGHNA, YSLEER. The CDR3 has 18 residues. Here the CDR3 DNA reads TGCGCCAGCAGCCCGAATCCAGTGGGACAGCTCAGCTCCTACGAGCAGTACTTC. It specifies CASSPNPVGQLSSYEQYF.